This is a list of T cell receptor beta chains from one sample in a study of T cell responses to AZD1222 COVID-19 vaccine. Libraries were prepared by immunoSEQ multiplex PCR; TCRdb keeps only in-frame clonotypes and omits some of them. The table shows fewer than 200,000 clones, with roughly 92% occurring only once. Here the sequenced sample was peripheral blood, taken on day 0 of AZD1222 vaccination. These TCRs come from an adult in good health. CDR3s leave out the opening cysteine and the closing phenylalanine or tryptophan. Fields, in order: J gene, V gene, CDR3 protein.

J: TRBJ1-1
V: TRBV21-1
CDR3: ASSNGRANTEAF

J: TRBJ1-2
V: TRBV12-5
CDR3: ASGLWSNTGTRYGYT

J: TRBJ2-1
V: TRBV30
CDR3: ACSQGRYNEQF

J: TRBJ2-4
V: TRBV2
CDR3: ASNRQGAKNIQY

J: TRBJ1-6
V: TRBV30
CDR3: AWSVQGRAKDSPLH

J: TRBJ2-1
V: TRBV30
CDR3: AWSMNEQF

J: TRBJ1-4
V: TRBV5-1
CDR3: ASSPGGAGEKLF

J: TRBJ2-7
V: TRBV6-1
CDR3: ASSESRYEQY

J: TRBJ2-5
V: TRBV5-4
CDR3: ASSWDRAPGETQY

J: TRBJ2-6
V: TRBV7-2
CDR3: ASSRTGSSSGANVLT

J: TRBJ2-7
V: TRBV30
CDR3: AWKTTSAYEQY